This T cell receptor (beta chain) was retrieved from a study of T cell repertoires in aging, cancer and after chemotherapy (dated by TCRdb to the late 2010s). For the study in its entirety: Six donor age groups were covered, ranging from 30 or younger up to 70 or older, and each group contained at least three individuals. Control TCR repertoires from healthy donors were recorded over several months to years, and clear clonal overlap was observed across re-sampling. The full dataset contained millions of TCR reads. To look at immunoaging and at how T cells reconstitute after chemotherapy, the study profiled TCR beta repertoires in peripheral blood from both healthy donors and cancer patients. The cohort comprised around 220 cancer patients, roughly 90 with hematological and 124 with solid cancers, plus 95 healthy donors as a reference group. What the study reported, not specific to this receptor: Declining TCR diversity with age in healthy donors was mainly explained by loss of richness; in cancer patients, loss of evenness also contributed. According to the authors, the repertoire data do not permit conclusions about immunological memory after chemotherapy. Compared with age-matched healthy donors, untreated patients with hematological or solid cancers had significantly lower TCR diversity and higher clonality in blood. An increase in median generation probability over the chemotherapy interval was observed in both cancer cohorts, suggesting that the repertoire was reconstituted through rebound thymic output.

Trimming accounts for 8 bases at V and 5 bases at J, while the number of junction bases matched to no gene is 24. CDR1 and CDR2 (SNHLY, FYNNEI) derive from the germline V gene. Spanning cysteine to phenylalanine, the CDR3 consists of 18 amino acids. Only the CDR3 portion is preserved as DNA: 54 bases, with reading frame beginning at the first base. Remarks on this clonotype: What antigen it recognizes has not been identified. Within one base of it there is no much larger clone, and no base qualities were kept.

Rearranged TRB sequences spanning V, D and J segments were amplified in a multiplex touch-down PCR with a mixed TRB-A/B primer pool. Illumina adapters and sample indices were attached to the amplicons in two consecutive PCR reactions using Phusion HS II polymerase. After gel purification with the NucleoSpin Gel and PCR Clean-up kit, the amplicons were checked using Qubit and an Agilent 2100 Bioanalyzer. Sequencing of libraries was carried out on an Illumina MiSeq in 600-cycle, single-indexed, paired-end runs. Per the authors' processing: TRB sequences were processed with MiXCR versions 2.12 and 3.0.5. Each unique CDR3 nucleotide sequence counted as one clone, and only productive sequences with at least two reads were retained. The repertoire metrics were Shannon diversity, evenness, clonality (calculated as one minus evenness), and diversity profiles parameterized by alpha from 0 to 5. Generation probabilities of clones in paired pre- and post-chemotherapy samples were computed with the IGoR algorithm. TCRdb applied fastp at Q25 and MiXCR to the public reads, then kept only in-frame beta chains. Records with the same CDR3 protein are collapsed into one entry carrying the most frequent genes and DNA. The authors' filters were not applied to this entry. The sample profile shows several thousand distinct CDR3 sequences; 20% to 30% of them were found once. The ten largest clones represent 29% of the sample.

TCR beta rearrangements were amplified from genomic DNA isolated from peripheral blood, not from sorted cells or RNA. Specimen: blood. The V gene is TRBV2 and the J gene is TRBJ2-7; 7 central nucleotides agree with TRBD2. This TCR derives from a human donor in good health. The donor label of this sample is uncertain. The CDR3 reads as follows: CASGLPLWREGLLDEQYF. The nucleotide sequence reads as follows: TGTGCCAGCGGCCTTCCTCTGTGGAGGGAGGGCCTTCTCGACGAGCAGTACTTC.